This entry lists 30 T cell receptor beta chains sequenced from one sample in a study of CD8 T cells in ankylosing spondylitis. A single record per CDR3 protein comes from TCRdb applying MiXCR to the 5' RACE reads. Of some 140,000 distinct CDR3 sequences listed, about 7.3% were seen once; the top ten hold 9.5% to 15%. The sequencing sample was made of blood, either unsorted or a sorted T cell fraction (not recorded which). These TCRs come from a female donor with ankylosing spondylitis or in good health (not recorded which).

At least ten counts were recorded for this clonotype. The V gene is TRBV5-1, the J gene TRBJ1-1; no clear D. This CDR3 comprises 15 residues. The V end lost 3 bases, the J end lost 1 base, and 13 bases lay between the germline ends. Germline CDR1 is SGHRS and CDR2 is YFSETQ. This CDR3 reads CASSSRTQPNTEAFF. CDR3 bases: TGCGCCAGCAGCTCCAGGACCCAACCGAACACTGAAGCTTTCTTT. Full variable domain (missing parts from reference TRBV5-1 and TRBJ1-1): KAGVTQTPRYLIKTRGQQVTLSCSPISGHRSVSWYQQTPGQGLQFLFEYFSETQRNKGNFPGRFSGRQFSNSRSEMNVSTLELGDSALYLCASSSRTQPNTEAFFGQGTRLTVV.

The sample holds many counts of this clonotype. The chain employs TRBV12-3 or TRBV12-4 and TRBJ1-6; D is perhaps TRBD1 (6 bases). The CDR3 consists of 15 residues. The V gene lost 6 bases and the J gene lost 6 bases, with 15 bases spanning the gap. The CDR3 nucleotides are TGTGCCAGCAGCGTACAACAGGGAACTAATTCACCCCTCCACTTT. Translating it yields CASSVQQGTNSPLHF.

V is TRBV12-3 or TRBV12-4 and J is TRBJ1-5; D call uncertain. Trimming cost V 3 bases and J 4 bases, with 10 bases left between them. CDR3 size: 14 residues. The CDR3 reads CASSLSGENQPQHF. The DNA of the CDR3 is TGTGCCAGCAGTTTGAGCGGGGAGAATCAGCCCCAGCATTTT.

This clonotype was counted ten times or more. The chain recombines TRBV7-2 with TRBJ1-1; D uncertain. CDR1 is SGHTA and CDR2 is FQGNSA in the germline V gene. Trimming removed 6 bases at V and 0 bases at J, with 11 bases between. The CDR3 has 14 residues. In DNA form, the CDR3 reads TGTGCCAGCAGGAGACTGCTGATGAACACTGAAGCTTTCTTT. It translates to CASRRLLMNTEAFF.

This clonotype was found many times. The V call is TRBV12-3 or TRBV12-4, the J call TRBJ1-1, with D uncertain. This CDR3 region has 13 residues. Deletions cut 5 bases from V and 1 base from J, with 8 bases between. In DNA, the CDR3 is TGTGCCAGCAGTGAGGCAGAGAACACTGAAGCTTTCTTT. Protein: CASSEAENTEAFF.

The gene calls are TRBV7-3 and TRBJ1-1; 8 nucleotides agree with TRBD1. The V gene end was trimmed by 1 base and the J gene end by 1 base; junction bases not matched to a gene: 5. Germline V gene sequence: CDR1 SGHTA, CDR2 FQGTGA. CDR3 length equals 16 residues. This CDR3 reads CASSLKAGGENTEAFF. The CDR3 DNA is TGTGCCAGCAGCTTAAAGGCAGGGGGCGAGAACACTGAAGCTTTCTTT.

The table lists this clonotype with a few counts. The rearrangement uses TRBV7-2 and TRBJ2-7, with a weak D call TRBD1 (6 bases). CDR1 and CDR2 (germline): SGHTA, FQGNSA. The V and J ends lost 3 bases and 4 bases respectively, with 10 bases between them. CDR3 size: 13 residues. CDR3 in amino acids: CASSFPGAYEQYF. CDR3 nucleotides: TGTGCCAGCAGCTTCCCAGGGGCATACGAGCAGTACTTC.

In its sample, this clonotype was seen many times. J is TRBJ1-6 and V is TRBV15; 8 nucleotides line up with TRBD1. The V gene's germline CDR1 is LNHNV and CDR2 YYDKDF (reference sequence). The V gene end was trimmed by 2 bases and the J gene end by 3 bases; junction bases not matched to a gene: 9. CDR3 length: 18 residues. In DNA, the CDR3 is TGTGCCACCAGCAGACGAGTGGCAGGGGGCTTCTATAATTCACCCCTCCACTTT. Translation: CATSRRVAGGFYNSPLHF.

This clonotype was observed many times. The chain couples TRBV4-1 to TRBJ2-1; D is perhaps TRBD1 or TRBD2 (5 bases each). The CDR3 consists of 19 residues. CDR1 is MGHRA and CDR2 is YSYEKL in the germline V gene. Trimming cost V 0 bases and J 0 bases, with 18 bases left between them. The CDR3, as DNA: TGCGCCAGCAGCCAAGAGGGTTTGGTGGCAGGGAGCTCCTACAATGAGCAGTTCTTC. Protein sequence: CASSQEGLVAGSSYNEQFF.

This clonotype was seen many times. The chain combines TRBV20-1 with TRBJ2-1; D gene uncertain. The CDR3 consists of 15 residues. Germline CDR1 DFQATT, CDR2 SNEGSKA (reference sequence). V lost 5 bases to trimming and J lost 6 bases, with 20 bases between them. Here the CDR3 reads CSASPSDRGSNEQFF. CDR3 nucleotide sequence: TGCAGTGCTTCGCCCTCAGACCGCGGTTCCAATGAGCAGTTCTTC.

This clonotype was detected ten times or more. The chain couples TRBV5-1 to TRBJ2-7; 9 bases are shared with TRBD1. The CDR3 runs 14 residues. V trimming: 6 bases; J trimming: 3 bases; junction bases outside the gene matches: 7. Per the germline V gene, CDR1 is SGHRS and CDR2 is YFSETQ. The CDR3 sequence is CASKVGQGFYEQYF. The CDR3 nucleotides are TGCGCCAGCAAAGTGGGACAGGGATTCTACGAGCAGTACTTC.

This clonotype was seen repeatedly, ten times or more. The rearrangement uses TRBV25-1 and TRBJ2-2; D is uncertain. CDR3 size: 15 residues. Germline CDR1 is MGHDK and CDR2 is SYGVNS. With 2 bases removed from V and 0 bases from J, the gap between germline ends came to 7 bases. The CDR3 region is CASSETPANTGELFF. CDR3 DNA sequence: TGTGCCAGCAGTGAAACACCCGCGAACACCGGGGAGCTGTTTTTT. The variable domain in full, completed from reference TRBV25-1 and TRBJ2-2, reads EADIYQTPRYLVIGTGKKITLECSQTMGHDKMYWYQQDPGMELHLIHYSYGVNSTEKGDLSSESTVSRIRTEHFPLTLESARPSHTSQYLCASSETPANTGELFFGEGSRLTVL.

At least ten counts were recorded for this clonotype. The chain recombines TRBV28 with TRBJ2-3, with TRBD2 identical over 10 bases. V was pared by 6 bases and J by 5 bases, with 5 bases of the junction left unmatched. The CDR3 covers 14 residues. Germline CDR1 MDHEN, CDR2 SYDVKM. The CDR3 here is CASRSGGAKDTQYF. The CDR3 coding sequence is TGTGCCAGCAGAAGCGGGGGGGCGAAAGATACGCAGTATTTT. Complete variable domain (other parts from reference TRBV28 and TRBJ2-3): DVKVTQSSRYLVKRTGEKVFLECVQDMDHENMFWYRQDPGLGLRLIYFSYDVKMKEKGDIPEGYSVSREKKERFSLILESASTNQTSMYLCASRSGGAKDTQYFGPGTRLTVL.

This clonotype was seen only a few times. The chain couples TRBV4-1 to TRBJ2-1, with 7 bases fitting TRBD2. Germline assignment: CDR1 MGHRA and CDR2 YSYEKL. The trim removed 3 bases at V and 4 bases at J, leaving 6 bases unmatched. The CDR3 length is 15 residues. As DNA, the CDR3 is TGCGCCAGCAGCCAGGGAAGCGGGGATTACAATGAGCAGTTCTTC. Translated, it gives CASSQGSGDYNEQFF.

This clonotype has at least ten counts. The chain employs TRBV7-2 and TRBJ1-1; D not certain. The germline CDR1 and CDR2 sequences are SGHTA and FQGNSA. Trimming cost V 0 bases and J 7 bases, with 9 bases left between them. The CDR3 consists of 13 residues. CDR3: CASSLAQQDEAFF. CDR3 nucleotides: TGTGCCAGCAGCTTAGCACAACAAGATGAAGCTTTCTTT.

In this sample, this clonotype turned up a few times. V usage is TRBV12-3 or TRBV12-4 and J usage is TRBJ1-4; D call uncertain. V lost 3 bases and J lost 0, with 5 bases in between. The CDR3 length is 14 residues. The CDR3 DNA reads TGTGCCAGCAGTTTTTTGGCAACTAATGAAAAACTGTTTTTT. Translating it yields CASSFLATNEKLFF.

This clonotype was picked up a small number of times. As DNA, the CDR3 is TGTGCCAGCTCACCACTGTTCAACACAGATACGCAGTATTTT. Translating it yields CASSPLFNTDTQYF. This rearrangement joins TRBV18 to TRBJ2-3; D not certain. This CDR3 comprises 14 residues. Germline loops: CDR1 KGHSH, CDR2 LQKENI. The V and J ends lost 1 base and 2 bases respectively, with 7 bases between them.

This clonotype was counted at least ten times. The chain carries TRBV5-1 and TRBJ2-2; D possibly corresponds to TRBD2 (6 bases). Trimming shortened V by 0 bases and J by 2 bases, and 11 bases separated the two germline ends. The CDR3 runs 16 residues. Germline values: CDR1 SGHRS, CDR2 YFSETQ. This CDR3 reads CASSLARDSNTGELFF. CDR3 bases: TGCGCCAGCAGCTTGGCCAGGGACTCTAACACCGGGGAGCTGTTTTTT.

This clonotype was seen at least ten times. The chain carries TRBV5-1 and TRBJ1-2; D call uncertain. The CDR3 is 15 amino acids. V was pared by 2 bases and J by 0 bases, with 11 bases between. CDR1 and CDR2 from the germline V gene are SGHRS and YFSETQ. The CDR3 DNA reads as TGCGCCAGCAGCTTCCTGGACGGTTCTAACTATGGCTACACCTTC. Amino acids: CASSFLDGSNYGYTF.

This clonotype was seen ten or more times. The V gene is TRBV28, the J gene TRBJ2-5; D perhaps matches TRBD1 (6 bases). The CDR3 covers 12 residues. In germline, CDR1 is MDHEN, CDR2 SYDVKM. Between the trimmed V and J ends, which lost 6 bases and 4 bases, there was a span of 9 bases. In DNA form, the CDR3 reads TGTGCCAGCAGCCCCAGGGGAGAGACCCAGTACTTC. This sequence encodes CASSPRGETQYF.

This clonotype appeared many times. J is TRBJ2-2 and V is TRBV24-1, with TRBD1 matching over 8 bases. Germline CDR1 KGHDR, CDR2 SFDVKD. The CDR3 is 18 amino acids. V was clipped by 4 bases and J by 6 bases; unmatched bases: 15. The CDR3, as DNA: TGTGCCACCAGTGAACAAATCGGACAGGGATTGGGGTCCGGGGAGCTGTTTTTT. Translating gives CATSEQIGQGLGSGELFF.

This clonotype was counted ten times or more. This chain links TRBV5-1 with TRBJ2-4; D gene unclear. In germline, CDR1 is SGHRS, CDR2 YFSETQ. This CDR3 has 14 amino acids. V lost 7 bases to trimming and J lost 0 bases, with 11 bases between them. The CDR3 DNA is TGCGCCAGCCGGGCTGGTCTAGCCAAAAACATTCAGTACTTC. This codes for CASRAGLAKNIQYF.

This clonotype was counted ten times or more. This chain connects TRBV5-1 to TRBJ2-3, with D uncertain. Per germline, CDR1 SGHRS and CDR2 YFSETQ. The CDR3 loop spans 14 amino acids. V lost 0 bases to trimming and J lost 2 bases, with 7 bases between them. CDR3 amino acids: CASSLAVVTDTQYF. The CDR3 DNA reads TGCGCCAGCAGCTTGGCCGTCGTCACAGATACGCAGTATTTT.

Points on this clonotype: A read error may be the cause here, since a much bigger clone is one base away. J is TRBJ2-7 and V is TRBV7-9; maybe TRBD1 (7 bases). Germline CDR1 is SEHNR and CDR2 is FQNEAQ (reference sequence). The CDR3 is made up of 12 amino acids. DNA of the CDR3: TGTGTCAGTCGGAGGGGGCCGAACGAGCAGTACTTC. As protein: CVSRRGPNEQYF.

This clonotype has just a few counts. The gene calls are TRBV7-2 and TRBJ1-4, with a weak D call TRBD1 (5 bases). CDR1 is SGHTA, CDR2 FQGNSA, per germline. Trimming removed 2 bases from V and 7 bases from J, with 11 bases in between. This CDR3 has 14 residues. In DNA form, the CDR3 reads TGTGCCAGCAGCTTACAGGGCCGTAGTGAAAAACTGTTTTTT. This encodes CASSLQGRSEKLFF.

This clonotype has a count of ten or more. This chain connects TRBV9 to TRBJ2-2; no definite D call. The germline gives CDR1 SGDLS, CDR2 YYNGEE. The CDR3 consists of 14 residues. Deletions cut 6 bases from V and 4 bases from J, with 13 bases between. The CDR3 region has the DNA TGTGCCAGCACCGATCGAAGATTCACCGGGGAGCTGTTTTTT. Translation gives CASTDRRFTGELFF.

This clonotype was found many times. This CDR3 reads CASSSRLEGYTF. The CDR3 DNA reads as TGCGCCAGCAGTAGTCGGTTGGAGGGCTACACCTTC. The chain couples TRBV5-1 to TRBJ1-2, with D unclear. Germline V CDR1 and CDR2: SGHRS, YFSETQ. The CDR3 consists of 12 residues. V was shortened by 5 bases and J by 8 bases, with 13 bases between the two germline ends.

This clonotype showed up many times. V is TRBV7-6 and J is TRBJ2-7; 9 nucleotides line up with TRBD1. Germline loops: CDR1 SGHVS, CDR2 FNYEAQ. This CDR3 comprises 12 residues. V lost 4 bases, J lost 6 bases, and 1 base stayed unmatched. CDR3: CASSSTGGEQYF. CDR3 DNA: TGTGCCAGCAGCTCGACAGGGGGCGAGCAGTACTTC.

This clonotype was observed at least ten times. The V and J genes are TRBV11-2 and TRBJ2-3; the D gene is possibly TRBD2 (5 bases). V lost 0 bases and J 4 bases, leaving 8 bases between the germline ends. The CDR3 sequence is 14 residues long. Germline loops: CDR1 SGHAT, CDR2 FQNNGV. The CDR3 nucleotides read TGTGCCAGCAGCTTAGAACTAGTCCCAGATACGCAGTATTTT. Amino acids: CASSLELVPDTQYF. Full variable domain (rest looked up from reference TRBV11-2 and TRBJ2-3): EAGVAQSPRYKIIEKRQSVAFWCNPISGHATLYWYQQILGQGPKLLIQFQNNGVVDDSQLPKDRFSAERLKGVDSTLKIQPAKLEDSAVYLCASSLELVPDTQYFGPGTRLTVL.

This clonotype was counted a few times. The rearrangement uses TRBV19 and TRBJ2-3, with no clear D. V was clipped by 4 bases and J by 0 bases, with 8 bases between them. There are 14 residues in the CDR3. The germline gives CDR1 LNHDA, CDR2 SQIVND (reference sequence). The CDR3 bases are TGTGCCAGTAGTACGGAGACGAGCACAGATACGCAGTATTTT. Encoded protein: CASSTETSTDTQYF.